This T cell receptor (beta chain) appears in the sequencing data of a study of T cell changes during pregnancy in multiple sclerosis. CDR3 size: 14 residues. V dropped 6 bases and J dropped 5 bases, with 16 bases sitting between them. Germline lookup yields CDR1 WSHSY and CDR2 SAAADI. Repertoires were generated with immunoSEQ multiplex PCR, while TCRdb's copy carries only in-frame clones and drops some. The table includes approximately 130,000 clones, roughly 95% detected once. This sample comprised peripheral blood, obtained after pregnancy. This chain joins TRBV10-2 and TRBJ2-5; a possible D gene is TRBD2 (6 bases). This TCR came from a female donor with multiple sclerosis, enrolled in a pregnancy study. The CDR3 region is CASRATSLRETQYF. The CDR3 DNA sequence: TGCGCCAGCAGAGCTACTAGCTTACGGGAGACCCAGTACTTC.